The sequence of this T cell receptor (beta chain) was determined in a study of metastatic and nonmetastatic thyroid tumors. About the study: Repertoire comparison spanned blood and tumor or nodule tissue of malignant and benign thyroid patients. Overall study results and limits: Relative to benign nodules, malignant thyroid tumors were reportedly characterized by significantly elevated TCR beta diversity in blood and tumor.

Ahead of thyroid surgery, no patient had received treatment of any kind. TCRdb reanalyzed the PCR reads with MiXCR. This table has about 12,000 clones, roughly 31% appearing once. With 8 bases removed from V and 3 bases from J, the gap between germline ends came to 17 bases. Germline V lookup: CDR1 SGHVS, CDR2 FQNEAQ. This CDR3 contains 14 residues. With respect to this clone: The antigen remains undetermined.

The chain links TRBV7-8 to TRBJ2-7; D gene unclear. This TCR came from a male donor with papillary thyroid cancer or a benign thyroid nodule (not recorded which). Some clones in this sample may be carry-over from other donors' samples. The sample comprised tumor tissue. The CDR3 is CASGIPRQDYEQYF. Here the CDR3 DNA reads TGTGCCAGCGGAATACCCAGGCAAGACTACGAGCAGTACTTC.